The sequence of this T cell receptor (beta chain) was determined in a study of T cell changes during pregnancy in multiple sclerosis. TCRdb keeps only in-frame clones here, not all; method: immunoSEQ multiplex PCR. The table lists roughly 110,000 clones, 85% to 95% of them singletons. V lost 6 bases to trimming and J lost 3 bases, with 15 bases between them. The V gene's germline CDR1 is LNHDA and CDR2 SQIVND (reference sequence). CDR3 length: 15 residues. Sequenced here: peripheral blood, sampled in the third trimester of pregnancy. This TCR was recovered from a female donor in good health, enrolled as a control in a pregnancy study. The chain has TRBV19 and TRBJ1-3; no definite D call. The CDR3 protein is CASSRPGNFGNTIYF. The CDR3 bases are TGTGCCAGTAGCCGACCGGGGAACTTTGGAAACACCATATATTTT.